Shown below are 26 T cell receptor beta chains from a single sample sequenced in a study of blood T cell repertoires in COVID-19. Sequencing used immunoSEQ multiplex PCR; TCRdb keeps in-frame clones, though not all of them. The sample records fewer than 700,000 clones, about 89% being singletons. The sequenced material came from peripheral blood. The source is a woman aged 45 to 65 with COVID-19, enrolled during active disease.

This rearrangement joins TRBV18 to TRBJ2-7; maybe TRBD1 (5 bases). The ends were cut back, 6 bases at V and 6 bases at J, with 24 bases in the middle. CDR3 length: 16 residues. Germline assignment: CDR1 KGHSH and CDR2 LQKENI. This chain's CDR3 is CASSSFGAIPSVEQYF. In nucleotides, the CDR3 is TGTGCCAGCTCCTCATTTGGGGCCATACCTTCAGTCGAGCAGTACTTC. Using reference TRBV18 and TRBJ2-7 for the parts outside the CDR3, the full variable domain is NAGVMQNPRHLVRRRGQEARLRCSPMKGHSHVYWYRQLPEEGLKFMVYLQKENIIDESGMPKERFSAEFPKEGPSILRIQQVVRGDSAAYFCASSSFGAIPSVEQYFGPGTRLTVT.

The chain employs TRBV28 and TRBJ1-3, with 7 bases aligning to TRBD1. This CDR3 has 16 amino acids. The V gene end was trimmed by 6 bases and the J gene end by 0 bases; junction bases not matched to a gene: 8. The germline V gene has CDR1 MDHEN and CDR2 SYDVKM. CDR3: CASRSGQWGSGNTIYF. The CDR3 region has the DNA TGTGCCAGCAGATCGGGACAGTGGGGCTCTGGAAACACCATATATTTT.

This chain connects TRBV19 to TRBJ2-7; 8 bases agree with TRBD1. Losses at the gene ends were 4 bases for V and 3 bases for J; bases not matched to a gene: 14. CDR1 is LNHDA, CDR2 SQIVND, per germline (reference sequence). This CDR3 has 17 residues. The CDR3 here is CASSTFRGTGSYYEQYF. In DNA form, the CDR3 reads TGTGCCAGTAGTACTTTTCGCGGGACAGGATCGTACTACGAGCAGTACTTC. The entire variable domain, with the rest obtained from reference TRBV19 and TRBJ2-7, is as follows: DGGITQSPKYLFRKEGQNVTLSCEQNLNHDAMYWYRQDPGQGLRLIYYSQIVNDFQKGDIAEGYSVSREKKESFPLTVTSAQKNPTAFYLCASSTFRGTGSYYEQYFGPGTRLTVT.

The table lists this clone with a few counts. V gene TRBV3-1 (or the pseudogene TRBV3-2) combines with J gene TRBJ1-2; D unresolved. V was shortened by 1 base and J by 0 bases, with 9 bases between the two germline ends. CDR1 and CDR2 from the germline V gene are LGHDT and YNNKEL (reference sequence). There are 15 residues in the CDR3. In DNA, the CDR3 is TGTGCCAGCAGCCAAGGGCCGGACTCTAACTATGGCTACACCTTC. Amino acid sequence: CASSQGPDSNYGYTF.

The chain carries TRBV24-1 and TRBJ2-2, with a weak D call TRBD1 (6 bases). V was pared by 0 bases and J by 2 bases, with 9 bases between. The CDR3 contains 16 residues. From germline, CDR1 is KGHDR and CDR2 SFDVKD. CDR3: CATSDLGGINTGELFF. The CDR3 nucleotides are TGTGCCACCAGTGATTTGGGGGGCATAAACACCGGGGAGCTGTTTTTT.

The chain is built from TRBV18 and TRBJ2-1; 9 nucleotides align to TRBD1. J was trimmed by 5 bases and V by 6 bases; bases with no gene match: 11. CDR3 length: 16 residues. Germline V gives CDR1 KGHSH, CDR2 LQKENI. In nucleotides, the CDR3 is TGTGCCAGCTCTCCGTCCGGGACAGGGATACACAATGAGCAGTTCTTC. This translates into CASSPSGTGIHNEQFF.

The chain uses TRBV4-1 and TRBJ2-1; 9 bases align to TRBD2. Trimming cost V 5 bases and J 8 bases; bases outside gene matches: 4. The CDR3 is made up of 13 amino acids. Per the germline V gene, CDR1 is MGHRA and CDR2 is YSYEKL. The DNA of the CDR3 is TGCGCCAGCAGCGCGGGGGGGCTCGATGAGCAGTTCTTC. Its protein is CASSAGGLDEQFF.

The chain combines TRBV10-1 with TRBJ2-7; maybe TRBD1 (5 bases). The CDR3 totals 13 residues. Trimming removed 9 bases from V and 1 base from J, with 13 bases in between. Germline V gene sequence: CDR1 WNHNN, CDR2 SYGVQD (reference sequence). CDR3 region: CARAIQGSYEQYF. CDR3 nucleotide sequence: TGCGCCAGGGCTATCCAGGGTTCCTACGAGCAGTACTTC.

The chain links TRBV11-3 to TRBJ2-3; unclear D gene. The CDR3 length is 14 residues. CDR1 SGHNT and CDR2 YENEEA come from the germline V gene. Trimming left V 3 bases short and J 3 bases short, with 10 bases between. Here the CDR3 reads CASSFGFRTDTQYF. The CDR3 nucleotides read TGTGCCAGCAGCTTTGGTTTTCGGACAGATACGCAGTATTTT. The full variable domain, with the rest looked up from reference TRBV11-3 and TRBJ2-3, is EAGVVQSPRYKIIEKKQPVAFWCNPISGHNTLYWYLQNLGQGPELLIRYENEEAVDDSQLPKDRFSAERLKGVDSTLKIQPAELGDSAVYLCASSFGFRTDTQYFGPGTRLTVL.

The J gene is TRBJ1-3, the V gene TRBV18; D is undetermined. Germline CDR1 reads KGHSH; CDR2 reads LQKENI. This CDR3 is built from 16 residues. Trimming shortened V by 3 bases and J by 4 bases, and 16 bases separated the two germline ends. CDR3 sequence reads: CASSPPIPGFGNTIYF. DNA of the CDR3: TGTGCCAGCTCACCCCCAATCCCGGGTTTCGGAAACACCATATATTTT.

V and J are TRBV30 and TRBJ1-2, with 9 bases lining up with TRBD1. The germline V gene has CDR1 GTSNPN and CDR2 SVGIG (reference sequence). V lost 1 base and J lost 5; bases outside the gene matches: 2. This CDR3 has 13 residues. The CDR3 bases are TGTGCCTGGAGTGCGGACAGGGGTTATGGCTACACCTTC. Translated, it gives CAWSADRGYGYTF.

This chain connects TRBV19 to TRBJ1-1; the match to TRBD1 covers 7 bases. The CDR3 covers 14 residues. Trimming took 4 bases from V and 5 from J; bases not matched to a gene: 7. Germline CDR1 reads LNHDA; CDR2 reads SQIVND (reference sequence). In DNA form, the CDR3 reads TGTGCCAGTAGTAACACAGGGGTCGGGACTGAAGCTTTCTTT. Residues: CASSNTGVGTEAFF.

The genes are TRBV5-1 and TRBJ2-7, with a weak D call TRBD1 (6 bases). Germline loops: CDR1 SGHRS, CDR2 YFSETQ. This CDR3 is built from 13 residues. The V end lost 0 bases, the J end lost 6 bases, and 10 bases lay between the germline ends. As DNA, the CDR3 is TGCGCCAGCAGCTTGGCACAGGGTCCCGAGCAGTACTTC. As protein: CASSLAQGPEQYF.

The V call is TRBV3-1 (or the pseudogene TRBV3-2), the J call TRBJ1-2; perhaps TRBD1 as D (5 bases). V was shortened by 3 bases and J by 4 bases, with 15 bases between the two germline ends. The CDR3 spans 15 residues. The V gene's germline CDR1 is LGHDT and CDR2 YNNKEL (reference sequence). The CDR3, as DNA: TGTGCCAGCAGCCATAATACTGGGGCCTTCTATGGCTACACCTTC. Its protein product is CASSHNTGAFYGYTF.

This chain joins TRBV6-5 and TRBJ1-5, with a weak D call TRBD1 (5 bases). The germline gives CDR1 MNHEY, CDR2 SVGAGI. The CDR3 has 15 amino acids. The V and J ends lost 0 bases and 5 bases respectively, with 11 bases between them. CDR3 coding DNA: TGTGCCAGCAGTTACTCGCCGGGGGGACATCAGCCCCAGCATTTT. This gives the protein CASSYSPGGHQPQHF.

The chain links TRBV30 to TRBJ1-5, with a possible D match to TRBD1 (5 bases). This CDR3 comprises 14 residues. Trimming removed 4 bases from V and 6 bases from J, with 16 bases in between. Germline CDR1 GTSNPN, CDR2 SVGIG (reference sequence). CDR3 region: CAWTLGGNSQPQHF. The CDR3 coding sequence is TGTGCCTGGACCTTGGGGGGGAATAGTCAGCCCCAGCATTTT.

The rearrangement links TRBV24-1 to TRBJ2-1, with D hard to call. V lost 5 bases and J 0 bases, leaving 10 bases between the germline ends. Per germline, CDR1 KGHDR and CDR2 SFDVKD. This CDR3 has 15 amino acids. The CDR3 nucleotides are TGTGCCACCAGTGGCGCGGTCGGCTCCTACAATGAGCAGTTCTTC. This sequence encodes CATSGAVGSYNEQFF.

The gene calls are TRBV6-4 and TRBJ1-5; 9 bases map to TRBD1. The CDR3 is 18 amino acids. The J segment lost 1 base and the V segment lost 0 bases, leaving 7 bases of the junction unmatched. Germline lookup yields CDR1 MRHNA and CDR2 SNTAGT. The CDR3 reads CASSDSIRDRVSNQPQHF. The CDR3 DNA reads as TGTGCCAGCAGTGACTCGATAAGGGACAGGGTGAGCAATCAGCCCCAGCATTTT.

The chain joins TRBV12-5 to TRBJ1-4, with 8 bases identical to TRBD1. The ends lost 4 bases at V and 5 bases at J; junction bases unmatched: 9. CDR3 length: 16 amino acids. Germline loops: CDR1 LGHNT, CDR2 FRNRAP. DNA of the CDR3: TGTGCTAGTGGTTCCACAGACAGGGGTGAGAATGAAAAACTGTTTTTT. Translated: CASGSTDRGENEKLFF.

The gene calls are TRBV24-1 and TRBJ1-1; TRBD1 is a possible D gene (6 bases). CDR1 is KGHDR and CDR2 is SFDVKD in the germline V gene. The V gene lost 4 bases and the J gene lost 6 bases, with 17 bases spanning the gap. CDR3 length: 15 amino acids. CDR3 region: CATSDSGTKEAEAFF. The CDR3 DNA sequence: TGTGCCACCAGTGACTCCGGGACAAAAGAGGCTGAAGCTTTCTTT.

CDR3 DNA: TGTGCCAGCAGCTTCCAGGGCGGCCTCAATCAGCCCCAGCATTTT. Protein sequence: CASSFQGGLNQPQHF. J is TRBJ1-5 and V is TRBV5-6, with D maybe TRBD1 (5 bases). This CDR3 is 15 amino acids long. Trimming left V 2 bases short and J 3 bases short, with 12 bases between. Germline V gives CDR1 SGHDT, CDR2 YYEEEE. Variable domain in full (rest from reference TRBV5-6 and TRBJ1-5): DAGVTQSPTHLIKTRGQQVTLRCSPKSGHDTVSWYQQALGQGPQFIFQYYEEEERQRGNFPDRFSGHQFPNYSSELNVNALLLGDSALYLCASSFQGGLNQPQHFGDGTRLSIL.

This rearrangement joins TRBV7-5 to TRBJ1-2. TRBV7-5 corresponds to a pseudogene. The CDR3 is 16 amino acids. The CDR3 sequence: CARSLYGGGPYYGYTF. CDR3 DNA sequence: TGTGCCAGAAGCTTATACGGGGGGGGACCCTACTATGGCTACACCTTC.

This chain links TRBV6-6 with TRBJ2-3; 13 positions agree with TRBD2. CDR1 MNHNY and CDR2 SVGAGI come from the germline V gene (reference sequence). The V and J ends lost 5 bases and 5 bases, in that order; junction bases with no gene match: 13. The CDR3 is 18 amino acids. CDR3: CASSPWTSGGPGVDTQYF. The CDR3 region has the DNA TGTGCCAGCAGTCCCTGGACTAGCGGGGGCCCAGGGGTAGATACGCAGTATTTT.

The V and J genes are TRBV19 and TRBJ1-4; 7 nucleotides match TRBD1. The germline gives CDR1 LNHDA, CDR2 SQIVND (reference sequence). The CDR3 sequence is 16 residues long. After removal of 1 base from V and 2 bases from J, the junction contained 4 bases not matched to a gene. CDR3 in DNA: TGTGCCAGTAGTATAGGGACAGGACCGACTAATGAAAAACTGTTTTTT. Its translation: CASSIGTGPTNEKLFF.

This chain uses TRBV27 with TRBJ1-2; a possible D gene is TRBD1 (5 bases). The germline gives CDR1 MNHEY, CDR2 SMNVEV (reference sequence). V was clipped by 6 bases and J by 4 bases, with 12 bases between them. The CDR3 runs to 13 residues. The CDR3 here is CASRGGLSYGYTF. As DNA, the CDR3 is TGTGCCAGCAGGGGGGGGTTGAGCTATGGCTACACCTTC.

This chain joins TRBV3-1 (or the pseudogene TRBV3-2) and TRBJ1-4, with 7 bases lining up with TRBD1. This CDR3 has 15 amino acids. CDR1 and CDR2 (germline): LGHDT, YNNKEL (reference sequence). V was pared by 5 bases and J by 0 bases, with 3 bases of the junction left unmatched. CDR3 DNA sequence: TGTGCCAGCAGCGCCCAGGGGGCAACTAATGAAAAACTGTTTTTT. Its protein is CASSAQGATNEKLFF.